The sequence of this TCR beta chain was determined in a study of blood T cells in healthy people across ages (dated by TCRdb to the mid-2010s). In the study overall: In model experiments, template switching captured roughly one uniquely barcoded TCR beta cDNA molecule for every two T cells. Using deep sequencing normalized with unique cDNA molecular identifiers, the study measured how TCR beta repertoire diversity changes with age. Four age groups were formed from the donors: young (average about 15 years), middle-aged (just under 40), aged (around 62) and long-lived (more than 75). Using the same blood draw, the study looked at two additional independent replicas of 1 million unique cDNA reads for two donors, one aged 18 to 30 and the other aged 80 or older.

Donors were 40 or so systemically healthy Caucasian individuals from Russia aged 6 to 90 years. Roughly 11 milliliters of peripheral blood were drawn from each donor into EDTA-treated Vacutainer tubes. Ficoll-Paque density-gradient centrifugation was used to isolate PBMCs, with at least 6.5 million obtained per sample. Trizol reagent was used to extract total RNA from PBMCs, with at least 5.5 micrograms per sample. The percentages of naive CD45RAhigh/CD27high T cells were determined by flow cytometry on a PBMC aliquot from every donor. General conclusions and limits of the study: Because donor CMV infection status was unknown, age-related changes in expanded clonotypes were potentially confounded. Estimates of total diversity based on one million sequenced T cells were considered lower bounds and underestimates. Observed TCR beta diversity per million T cells fell roughly linearly with age, and a significant reduction was already apparent by age around 44. A strong correlation was found between observed TCR beta diversity and the percentage of naive T cells measured by flow cytometry. Bulk unsorted PBMC profiling prevented conclusive comparison of naive and antigen-experienced compartments. Compared with the aged group, more naive CD4+ T cells, fewer expanded clones and increased TCR diversity were shown by the long-lived group, suggesting age selection.

The library came from 5' RACE. Sequencing was carried out with an Illumina HiSeq 2500. A second PCR of roughly 6 to 11 cycles was performed with a sample-barcoded 5' primer and a J-beta primer mix. Each TCR beta cDNA molecule received a unique molecular identifier from a template-switch 5' adaptor carrying 12 random nucleotides. Each sample yielded at least 2.5 million CDR3-containing paired-end reads. First-strand cDNA was synthesized from all RNA with the Mint cDNA synthesis kit, primed by a TRBC-specific oligonucleotide. Following uracil-DNA glycosylase treatment, all cDNA underwent a first 18-cycle PCR with the universal primers M1SS and BC2_uni_R. In the source study's methods: For normalization, 1 million high-quality reads were randomly selected from each sample, with every read carrying a distinct molecular identifier. Reads sharing molecular identifiers were discarded rather than binned into consensus sequences. MiTCR, run with a Q25 quality threshold and the strictest error-elimination algorithm, handled CDR3 identification, clonotype clustering and error correction. A nonparametric unseen species model using Euler transformation provided a lower-bound estimate of total TCR beta diversity. Using fastp at Q25 and MiXCR, TCRdb reprocessed the public reads and kept productive beta chains. CDR3 protein duplicates are merged, each entry listing the most common genes and DNA. These V and J calls rely on TCRdb rather than the paper's analysis. The sample table records 800,000 to 1,300,000 distinct CDR3 sequences; 20% to 25% of these occur just once. The ten largest clones take up about 0.69% of the sample.

The CDR3 covers 13 residues, taking in both the cysteine and the phenylalanine. This entry keeps only the CDR3 DNA: 39 bases, framed from base 1. CDR1 and CDR2, per the germline V gene (reference sequence), are LNHNV and YYDKDF. V is cut by 3 bases and J by 3 bases, and the space between the germline ends is 8 bases. About this clonotype: Its antigen has not been determined. No much larger clone is present one base from it, and per-base qualities are unavailable.

Another study also made use of these data, one on T cells of mothers and their children. As the second paper documents: Donors were nine systemically healthy Caucasian individuals: three mothers and their six children. cDNA synthesis used all of the extracted RNA, with about 1.5 ug of RNA in each 15 ul reaction. In the second PCR, sample barcodes and 2-4 random nucleotides were introduced via the M1S primer. Over 8.5 million TCR beta CDR3 reads were obtained for each mother, and 2.5 million to 3 million reads were obtained for each child. Thymic selection similarly shapes TCR recombination output in related and unrelated pairs, with minor effect from inherited differences. Related mother-child pairs always showed normalized repertoire overlap that was slightly higher than in unrelated mother-child pairs, though the difference was never significant. No persistent microchimeric T cell clones were found, with a detection sensitivity of approximately 110 clones per million clonotypes. Deep NGS was used in the study to compare the TCR beta repertoires of mothers and children and to look for features that separate related mother-child pairs from unrelated individuals. Mothers averaged approximately 40 +/- 4 years of age and children averaged roughly 11 +/- 4 years. After adapter ligation was performed with NEBNext reagents, the libraries were sequenced on an Illumina HiSeq 2000 with 100+100 nt paired-end reads. Mother and child libraries were prepared a month apart and sequenced in separate runs to prevent cross-contamination. For each donor, somewhere between roughly 500,000 and 2,100,000 distinct TCR beta clonotypes were identified. Naive TCR beta clonotypes were estimated from low-frequency clonotypes matched to each donor's FACS-determined naive share, without sorting.

The V and J segments used are TRBV15 and TRBJ2-5; a tentative D match to TRBD2 spans 5 bases. This TCR derives from a girl between 2 and 10 years old in good health. The specimen was blood. This receptor carries the CDR3 CATSRPEEETQYF. Read as DNA, the sequence is TGTGCCACCAGCAGGCCGGAGGAAGAGACCCAGTACTTC.